This TCR beta chain was obtained from a study of spatial heterogeneity in lung cancer. As for the study in general: Each time, sequencing found more beta-chain sequences than alpha-chain sequences. Study results and limitations: Ubiquitous expanded tumor TCRs appeared in blood more at resection than follow-up.

CDR3 length equals 13 residues. The trim removed 5 bases at V and 7 bases at J, leaving 7 bases unmatched. In this sample, this clonotype turned up many times. Its antigen is unidentified. TCRdb passed the 5' RACE reads through MiXCR, listing each CDR3 protein once. The sample has about 50,000 distinct CDR3 sequences, approximately 7.6% seen once. Time point defined: sample taken at primary tumor resection. Whole RNA, which was extracted from tumor, nontumor lung tissue or frozen PBMC, was sequenced without any cell sorting. V is TRBV12-3 or TRBV12-4 and J is TRBJ1-2, with 7 bases identical to TRBD1. The sequence derives from a female donor with early-stage non-small cell lung cancer. The input for sequencing was PBMCs, taken at surgery. The CDR3 DNA follows: TGTGCCAGCAGTCCCACAGGGGTCGGTGGCTACACCTTC. It yields the protein CASSPTGVGGYTF.